The clone carrying this T cell receptor (beta chain) was detected many times. Primers used in a second PCR of roughly 6 to 11 cycles were a sample-barcoded 5' primer and a J-beta primer mix. MiXCR was run by TCRdb on the 5' RACE reads, yielding one entry per CDR3 protein. The sample has hundreds of thousands of distinct CDR3 sequences; 40% to 45% are singletons. The data derive from a study of blood T cells in healthy people across ages. This CDR3 is built from 15 residues. Deletions cut 4 bases from V and 4 bases from J, with 16 bases between. Looked up from germline, CDR1 is SGHTA and CDR2 is FQGNSA.

The sequencing input was blood. The TCR comes from a woman aged 55-69 years in good health. This chain connects TRBV7-2 to TRBJ1-2; TRBD1 might be the D (5 bases). The CDR3 coding sequence is TGTGCCAGCAGCTATACCCAGGGCTCGGGCTATGGCTACACCTTC. This translates into CASSYTQGSGYGYTF.